These 8 T cell receptor beta chains share one sample of origin, sequenced in a study of persistence of HIV-infected CD4 T cells. Sequencing used immunoSEQ version 4 in survey mode. The table came from immunoSEQ multiplex PCR; TCRdb's copy has only in-frame clones and leaves some out. The sample consists of 30,000 to 35,000 clones, approximately 85% of them appearing once. An overlapping HIV-1 Gag peptide pool stimulated these cells at roughly 1 ug/peptide/mL. CD40L-negative CD69-negative CD45RO-high memory CD4+ T cells were sorted as populations depleted of antigen-responding cells. Their recognized antigens are unknown. Material: CD4+ T cells sorted from PBMCs after approximately 20-hour stimulation, obtained from a patient who received antiretroviral therapy. Receptor source: an adult woman with HIV who was CMV-seropositive.

The chain joins TRBV7-3 to TRBJ2-1, with D hard to call. V was cut by 2 bases and J by 8 bases, with 10 bases left in between. Germline V gene data show CDR1 as SGHTA and CDR2 as FQGTGA. The CDR3 sequence is 13 residues long. CDR3 amino acids: CASSLESAYEQFF. For the CDR3, the DNA is TGTGCCAGCAGCTTAGAATCGGCCTATGAGCAGTTCTTC.

The chain carries TRBV2 and TRBJ1-4; D perhaps matches TRBD1 (5 bases). Trimming took off 4 bases at V and 8 bases at J, with 14 bases between the two ends. Germline CDR1 and CDR2: SNHLY and FYNNEI. The CDR3 consists of 14 residues. The CDR3 nucleotides are TGTGCCAGCAGTGGCACGGGGCGGGGGGAAAAACTGTTTTTT. Protein sequence: CASSGTGRGEKLFF. Drawing the rest from reference TRBV2 and TRBJ1-4, the complete variable domain is EPEVTQTPSHQVTQMGQEVILRCVPISNHLYFYWYRQILGQKVEFLVSFYNNEISEKSEIFDDQFSVERPDGSNFTLKIRSTKLEDSAMYFCASSGTGRGEKLFFGSGTQLSVL.

The chain combines TRBV9 with TRBJ2-5; D is perhaps TRBD2 (5 bases). The V and J ends lost 0 bases and 10 bases respectively, with 10 bases between them. From germline, CDR1 is SGDLS and CDR2 YYNGEE. This CDR3 comprises 12 residues. The CDR3 DNA sequence: TGTGCCAGCAGCGTAGGGGTAGGACTCCAGTACTTC. The encoded protein is CASSVGVGLQYF. Complete variable domain (other parts from reference TRBV9 and TRBJ2-5): DSGVTQTPKHLITATGQRVTLRCSPRSGDLSVYWYQQSLDQGLQFLIQYYNGEERAKGNILERFSAQQFPDLHSELNLSSLELGDSALYFCASSVGVGLQYFGPGTRLLVL.

On this clone: Other DNA sequences in this sample translate to the same CDR3. V gene TRBV5-1 combines with J gene TRBJ1-6, with D tentatively TRBD1 (6 bases). The CDR3 is 16 residues long. Germline assignment: CDR1 SGHRS and CDR2 YFSETQ. V dropped 1 base and J dropped 0 bases, with 8 bases sitting between them. The DNA of the CDR3 is TGCGCCAGCAGCTTGAGGGGGAGCTCCTATAATTCACCCCTCCACTTT. Its protein is CASSLRGSSYNSPLHF.

Concerning this clone itself: Other DNA sequences from this sample encode an identical CDR3 as well. This chain connects TRBV2 to TRBJ2-7; TRBD2 is a possible D gene (5 bases). CDR3 length: 12 residues. Germline lookup yields CDR1 SNHLY and CDR2 FYNNEI. The V and J ends lost 4 bases and 7 bases respectively, with 11 bases between them. The CDR3 protein is CASSGEGYEQYF. The CDR3 DNA reads TGTGCCAGCAGTGGAGAGGGCTATGAGCAGTACTTC.

This rearrangement joins TRBV24-1 to TRBJ2-1; D not resolved. Germline assignment: CDR1 KGHDR and CDR2 SFDVKD. Trimming removed 2 bases at V and 9 bases at J, with 16 bases between. There are 15 residues in the CDR3. Here the CDR3 DNA reads TGTGCCACCAGTGATTACCACACTGCACGAAGTGAGCAGTTCTTC. Translated, it gives CATSDYHTARSEQFF.

This chain joins TRBV15 and TRBJ2-1; either TRBD1 or TRBD2 may supply D (6 bases each). The V gene's germline CDR1 is LNHNV and CDR2 YYDKDF (reference sequence). V gave up 5 bases and J gave up 7 bases, with 15 bases separating them. There are 14 residues in the CDR3. The CDR3 region is CATSSLGGRNEQFF. CDR3 in DNA: TGTGCCACCAGCTCCCTTGGGGGGCGGAATGAGCAGTTCTTC.

The J gene is TRBJ2-2, the V gene TRBV18; 7 bases agree with TRBD1. Germline CDR1 is KGHSH and CDR2 is LQKENI. The CDR3 totals 15 residues. With V trimmed by 5 bases and J by 1 base, 4 bases remained unmatched. The CDR3 reads CASSYRDRNTGELFF. The CDR3 coding sequence is TGTGCCAGCTCATACCGGGACAGGAACACCGGGGAGCTGTTTTTT.